Reported below is one T cell receptor (beta chain). This clone may be a read error of a much larger clone one base away. This sample is drawn from a study of human T cells and chemical hapten exposure. The wider study: Sensitization used 2% DPC on approximately 2 cm by approximately 2 cm upper inner arm skin.

V was trimmed by 6 bases and J by 4 bases, leaving 15 bases between them. This CDR3 is built from 14 residues. Germline V gene data show CDR1 as LNHDA and CDR2 as SQIVND (reference sequence). Single cDNA molecules in the library carried unique molecular identifiers attached during preparation. Each CDR3 protein gets one entry after TCRdb re-called the RACE reads with MiXCR. The data show more than 80,000 distinct CDR3 sequences, 10% to 13% seen once. Regarding time point: pre-sensitization, week 0. The treatment denotes: therapeutic diphenylcyclopropenone sensitization with weekly scalp DPC. This chain uses TRBV19 with TRBJ2-5; weak D call: TRBD2 (6 bases). Here the sequenced sample was whole blood, taken in connection with sensitization to the hapten diphenylcyclopropenone (DPC). The TCR comes from a woman aged 60 to 75 with alopecia areata. Some clones in this sample may be carry-over from other donors' samples. CDR3 residues: CASRGPGLRETQYF. In DNA form, the CDR3 reads TGTGCCAGTAGAGGACCGGGACTGAGAGAGACCCAGTACTTC.